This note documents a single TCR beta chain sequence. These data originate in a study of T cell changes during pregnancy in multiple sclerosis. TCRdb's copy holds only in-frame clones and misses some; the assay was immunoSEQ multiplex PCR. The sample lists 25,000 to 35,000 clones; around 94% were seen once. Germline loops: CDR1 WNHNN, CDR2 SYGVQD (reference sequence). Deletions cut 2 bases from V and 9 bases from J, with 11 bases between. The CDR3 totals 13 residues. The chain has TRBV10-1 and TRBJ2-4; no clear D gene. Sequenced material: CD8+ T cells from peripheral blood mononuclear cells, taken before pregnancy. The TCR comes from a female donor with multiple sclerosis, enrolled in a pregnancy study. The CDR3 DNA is TGCGCCAGCAGTGAGACTCCCCTGAGCATTCAGTACTTC. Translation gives CASSETPLSIQYF.